These 20 T cell receptor beta chains were sequenced from one sample in a study of response to subunit inactivated influenza vaccine. One entry per CDR3 protein results from TCRdb running MiXCR on the RT-PCR reads. The sample contains 450,000 to 600,000 distinct CDR3 sequences, about 7.6% of which appear only once. Sample: PBMCs from blood, taken less than 30 months after vaccination. Receptor source: a man aged 50-75 years who received an inactivated influenza vaccine.

This clonotype was seen a handful of times. V usage is TRBV6-2 or TRBV6-3 and J usage is TRBJ2-2; maybe TRBD1 (5 bases). V lost 5 bases, J lost 3 bases, and 22 bases lay in between. The length of the CDR3 is 18 residues. The germline V gene encodes CDR1 MNHEY and CDR2 SVGEGT. The CDR3 region is CASSHLVDAVGDTGELFF. As DNA, the CDR3 is TGTGCCAGCAGTCACCTCGTGGACGCGGTAGGGGACACCGGGGAGCTGTTTTTT.

This clonotype was seen a handful of times. The V and J genes are TRBV29-1 and TRBJ2-3, with 9 positions matching TRBD2. Losses at the gene ends were 6 bases for V and 0 bases for J; bases not matched to a gene: 7. CDR1 SQVTM and CDR2 ANQGSEA come from the germline V gene. The length of the CDR3 is 15 residues. The CDR3 loop is CSVLGLATSTDTQYF. DNA for the CDR3: TGCAGCGTCTTGGGACTAGCTACTAGCACAGATACGCAGTATTTT.

The CDR3 bases are TGTGCCACCAGCAAACGACAGGGGGCTTTGGACATTCAGTACTTC. Its protein product is CATSKRQGALDIQYF. The chain joins TRBV15 to TRBJ2-4; TRBD1 matches at 10 bases. The CDR3 runs 15 residues. V lost 4 bases to trimming and J lost 8 bases; unmatched junction nucleotides: 8. The germline V gene encodes CDR1 LNHNV and CDR2 YYDKDF (reference sequence).

This clonotype was seen only a few times. This chain links TRBV9 with TRBJ1-5; no definite D call. CDR1 and CDR2 (germline): SGDLS, YYNGEE. The CDR3 length is 12 residues. V was trimmed by 3 bases and J by 6 bases, leaving 7 bases between them. As DNA, the CDR3 is TGTGCCAGCAGCGCACCCGGTCAGCCCCAGCATTTT. Its translation: CASSAPGQPQHF.

This clonotype was counted between two and nine times. This chain uses TRBV6-1 with TRBJ1-2; D is perhaps TRBD1 (5 bases). This CDR3 is built from 13 residues. Trimming shortened V by 6 bases and J by 3 bases, and 11 bases separated the two germline ends. Germline V gives CDR1 MNHNS, CDR2 SASEGT. The CDR3 loop reads CASRAGRDYGYTF. In DNA form, the CDR3 reads TGTGCCAGCAGAGCGGGACGGGACTATGGCTACACCTTC.

The V call is TRBV5-1, the J call TRBJ2-5, with a weak D call TRBD2 (6 bases). With 0 bases removed from V and 3 bases from J, the gap between germline ends came to 9 bases. The CDR3 runs 14 residues. Per the germline V gene, CDR1 is SGHRS and CDR2 is YFSETQ. The CDR3 spells CASSLGAGKETQYF. The DNA of the CDR3 is TGCGCCAGCAGCTTGGGCGCGGGAAAAGAGACCCAGTACTTC.

This clonotype has ten or more counts. The J gene is TRBJ2-3, the V gene TRBV18, with D unresolved. The CDR3 loop spans 12 amino acids. Looked up from germline, CDR1 is KGHSH and CDR2 is LQKENI. V was trimmed by 8 bases and J by 6 bases, leaving 12 bases between them. The CDR3 region has the DNA TGTGCCAGCAGTCCAGGCCGGGATACGCAGTATTTT. Amino acids: CASSPGRDTQYF.

This clonotype was seen at least ten times. The chain has TRBV4-1 and TRBJ2-5, with D perhaps matching TRBD2 (6 bases). This CDR3 is built from 14 residues. Between the trimmed V and J ends, which lost 5 bases and 4 bases, there was a span of 14 bases. The germline V gene has CDR1 MGHRA and CDR2 YSYEKL. The CDR3 loop reads CASSNRGGPETQYF. The CDR3 DNA reads TGCGCCAGCAGCAACCGCGGAGGGCCAGAGACCCAGTACTTC.

This clonotype has a count of ten or more. J is TRBJ1-5 and V is TRBV12-3 or TRBV12-4, with no clear D. This CDR3 has 16 amino acids. Trimming cost V 5 bases and J 3 bases, with 17 bases left between them. CDR3 in amino acids: CASSGGPVIDNQPQHF. CDR3 in DNA: TGTGCCAGCAGTGGAGGGCCAGTCATTGACAATCAGCCCCAGCATTTT.

This clonotype was seen ten or more times. This chain connects TRBV4-2 to TRBJ2-7; 12 nucleotides line up with TRBD2. The CDR3 length is 16 residues. Trimming removed 1 base from V and 6 bases from J; junction bases left unmatched: 7. Germline V gene data show CDR1 as LGHNA and CDR2 as YNFKEQ. The CDR3 is CASSQASSGRAGEQYF. The CDR3 DNA reads TGTGCCAGCAGCCAAGCCTCTAGCGGGAGGGCCGGCGAGCAGTACTTC.

Only a few counts were recorded for this clonotype. The genes are TRBV5-1 and TRBJ2-2; D may be TRBD2 (5 bases). Germline CDR1 SGHRS, CDR2 YFSETQ. This CDR3 has 16 residues. The V end lost 2 bases, the J end lost 5 bases, and 16 bases lay between the germline ends. The CDR3 DNA reads as TGCGCCAGCAGCTTTCGACTAAGTCAAGGTACCGGGGAGCTGTTTTTT. It translates to CASSFRLSQGTGELFF.

This clonotype was detected a few times. This chain uses TRBV11-3 with TRBJ2-5; 10 bases line up with TRBD1. The germline V gene has CDR1 SGHNT and CDR2 YENEEA. This CDR3 comprises 14 residues. V was clipped by 6 bases and J by 5 bases; unmatched bases: 6. The CDR3 region has the DNA TGTGCCAGCAGTAGGGACAGGGGCAGTGAGACCCAGTACTTC. It translates to CASSRDRGSETQYF.

This clonotype was recorded at least ten times. The rearrangement joins TRBV12-3 or TRBV12-4 to TRBJ2-7, with 12 nucleotides matching TRBD1. There are 14 residues in the CDR3. V shed 5 bases and J 3 bases; nucleotides not matched to a gene: 2. The CDR3 spells CASSGTGGYYEQYF. CDR3 sequence (DNA): TGTGCCAGCAGTGGGACAGGGGGCTACTACGAGCAGTACTTC.

Ten or more counts support this clonotype. The V gene is TRBV19, the J gene TRBJ2-1, with 8 bases fitting TRBD1. CDR1 LNHDA and CDR2 SQIVND come from the germline V gene (reference sequence). This CDR3 contains 15 residues. The junction had 7 bases not matched to a gene; V was cut back by 5 bases and J by 4 bases. CDR3 loop: CASSLGQGIYNEQFF. DNA of the CDR3: TGTGCCAGTAGTCTCGGACAGGGTATTTACAATGAGCAGTTCTTC.

This clonotype was seen many times. CDR3 in DNA: TGTGCCAGCAGCTTAGCATCAGGGGGCAATCAGCCCCAGCATTTT. Translated: CASSLASGGNQPQHF. The gene calls are TRBV7-2 and TRBJ1-5; weak D call: TRBD1 (6 bases). Deletions cut 0 bases from V and 2 bases from J, with 8 bases between. Looked up from germline, CDR1 is SGHTA and CDR2 is FQGNSA. This CDR3 region has 15 residues.

The rearrangement joins TRBV14 to TRBJ2-3, with a weak D call TRBD1 (7 bases). The germline V gene has CDR1 SGHDN and CDR2 FVKESK. V lost 3 bases, J lost 5 bases, and 18 bases lay in between. The CDR3 extends over 16 amino acids. The CDR3 coding sequence is TGTGCCAGCAGCCAGGCCAGGAGGGGGCGCGAAGATACGCAGTATTTT. Encoded protein: CASSQARRGREDTQYF.

For the CDR3, the DNA is TGTGCCAGCAGCCATCCCCAGGGGCGCACTGAAGCTTTCTTT. It is translated as CASSHPQGRTEAFF. V usage is TRBV4-2 and J usage is TRBJ1-1; TRBD1 is a possible D gene (6 bases). CDR1 and CDR2 (germline): LGHNA, YNFKEQ. The V gene lost 3 bases and the J gene lost 4 bases, with 12 bases spanning the gap. CDR3 length: 14 residues.

This clonotype has at least ten counts. V is TRBV7-2 and J is TRBJ2-7, with 7 positions matching TRBD1. V lost 1 base to trimming and J lost 6 bases; unmatched junction nucleotides: 9. This CDR3 has 15 amino acids. Germline V gene sequence: CDR1 SGHTA, CDR2 FQGNSA. CDR3 bases: TGTGCCAGCAGCTTAGTGGGGACAGAAGTCCGCGAGCAGTACTTC. Translation gives CASSLVGTEVREQYF. The variable domain in full, with the rest retrieved from reference TRBV7-2 and TRBJ2-7, is GAGVSQSPSNKVTEKGKDVELRCDPISGHTALYWYRQSLGQGLEFLIYFQGNSAPDKSGLPSDRFSAERTGGSVSTLTIQRTQQEDSAVYLCASSLVGTEVREQYFGPGTRLTVT.

The V call is TRBV29-1, the J call TRBJ2-5; 10 nucleotides agree with TRBD1. Germline lookup yields CDR1 SQVTM and CDR2 ANQGSEA. The V gene end was trimmed by 4 bases and the J gene end by 5 bases; junction bases not matched to a gene: 13. This CDR3 is built from 16 residues. The CDR3 is CSVGFRGQGSRETQYF. The CDR3 region has the DNA TGCAGCGTTGGCTTTAGGGGACAGGGGTCGCGGGAGACCCAGTACTTC.

V usage is TRBV6-1 and J usage is TRBJ2-2; 11 nucleotides align to TRBD2. V shed 4 bases and J 1 base; nucleotides not matched to a gene: 2. The germline V gene has CDR1 MNHNS and CDR2 SASEGT. CDR3 length equals 16 residues. This chain's CDR3 is CASSVTSGRNTGELFF. The CDR3 DNA reads TGTGCCAGCAGTGTCACTAGCGGGAGGAACACCGGGGAGCTGTTTTTT.